A selection of T cell receptor beta chains follows, all from one sample in a study of shared clonotypes between healthy human individuals. Data came from immunoSEQ multiplex PCR; TCRdb stores just in-frame clones and leaves some out. This sample has 950,000 to 1,200,000 clones, with about 80% found just once. Sequenced: memory CD4+ T cells from PBMCs. Every receptor here comes from a man in his late teens or twenties in good health. Some clones in this sample may be carry-over from other donors' samples. Each CDR3 is given without its conserved first and last residue. The D gene is left open where the match is weak.

TRBV11-3 . ASSFGLPNEQF
TRBV2 . ASSVDRNRQVGELF
TRBV6-6 TRBD2 ARSSGRDNEQF
TRBV20-1 . SAVNPEQY
TRBV2 . ASSETSIPGELF
TRBV18 . ASSPGTRVRYNEQF
TRBV5-1 . ASSRGGSYNEQF
TRBV11-1 TRBD2 ASSLTSGRMLDNEQF
TRBV5-1 . ASSLELAFYEQY
TRBV5-1 TRBD2 ASSPTSGSYEQY
TRBV19 . ASRGSGTDTQY
TRBV14 . ASSPKFGSASLTDTQY
TRBV18 TRBD1 ASSSGTGYSPLH
TRBV4-1 TRBD2 ASSQRLGGSLPFEQY
TRBV7-2 TRBD2 ASSSLAGGYNEQF
TRBV5-1 TRBD1 ASSETGQFQETQY
TRBV2 . ASSVEVLNTEAF
TRBV20-1 . SAEFQETQY
TRBV18 . ASSPPPGTEKLF
TRBV10-3 TRBD2 AITPGLAGFYEQY
TRBV28 . ASSSLSQGGEQY
TRBV28 . ASYYKGKAF
TRBV4-3 . ASSQGSGRRDEQF
TRBV28 . ASSFNRYGEAF
TRBV7-3 TRBD1 ASSRGQENSGANVLT
TRBV15 . ATGSGDPGSEQY
TRBV5-1 TRBD2 ASSLGASGFDRELF
TRBV7-9 TRBD1 ASSQGQVTGELF
TRBV5-6 . ASSLLDSPWNEQF
TRBV7-2 TRBD1 ASSRDRWNTEAF
TRBV2 TRBD1 ASSLDRGGQYTQY
TRBV27 . ASSFWGYAAPGELF
TRBV6-1 . ASRTTPGGNTEAF
TRBV10-3 TRBD1 ATGGQGKTGEQY
TRBV28 TRBD2 ASSLGAGFQG
TRBV5-1 . ASKGSGTGETQY
TRBV5-1 TRBD2 ASSLGLAGTYEQY
TRBV2 . ASSEASSNQPQH
TRBV20-1 . SATPSREQY
TRBV6-1 . ASSRTGDTQY